One and the same sample provided the 14 T cell receptor beta chains below, sequenced in a study of cytomegalovirus exposure and HLA in healthy donors (dated 2017 in TCRdb). Library creation used the immunoSEQ multiplex PCR assay. TCRdb took over this immuneACCESS table, retaining in-frame rearrangements with V and J assigned. Such tables are incomplete; in checked studies, under half of the missing clones stem from an unresolved V gene, and the remainder is unexplained. In this sample the table shows some 170,000 clones, 86% of which occur a single time. The leading ten clones occupy 2.7% of the sample. The sequenced sample consisted of PBMCs. The receptors originated from a man between 18 and 35 years old in good health and CMV-seropositive.

This chain connects TRBV7-2 to TRBJ2-1, with a tentative D call TRBD2 (6 bases). The CDR3 spans 14 residues. Germline V lookup: CDR1 SGHTA, CDR2 FQGNSA. V was shortened by 1 base and J by 9 bases, with 13 bases between the two germline ends. Here the CDR3 reads CASSLVLRGGEQFF. The CDR3 nucleotides read TGTGCCAGCAGCTTAGTGTTGCGGGGAGGTGAGCAGTTCTTC.

The V call is TRBV28, the J call TRBJ2-5, with D possibly matching TRBD1 (5 bases). Germline CDR1 and CDR2: MDHEN and SYDVKM. There are 14 residues in the CDR3. Deletions cut 3 bases from V and 0 bases from J, with 8 bases between. In nucleotides, the CDR3 is TGTGCCAGCAGTTTTGAGACAGACCAAGAGACCCAGTACTTC. This codes for CASSFETDQETQYF.

The rearrangement joins TRBV7-8 to TRBJ2-1, with 11 bases lining up with TRBD1. The CDR3 totals 12 residues. CDR1 and CDR2 from the germline V gene are SGHVS and FQNEAQ. V was clipped by 8 bases and J by 7 bases; unmatched bases: 1. The CDR3 nucleotides read TGTGCCAGCGGACAGGGGGCTAATGAGCAGTTCTTC. The encoded protein is CASGQGANEQFF.

The chain links TRBV28 to TRBJ1-2; 11 nucleotides agree with TRBD1. The J segment lost 2 bases and the V segment lost 4 bases, leaving 9 bases of the junction unmatched. The CDR3 consists of 17 residues. The germline CDR1 and CDR2 sequences are MDHEN and SYDVKM. CDR3 region: CASSSPDRGLYNYGYTF. The CDR3 DNA follows: TGTGCCAGCAGTTCACCGGACAGGGGGCTTTACAACTATGGCTACACCTTC.

In regard to this clone: Other DNA sequences in the sample encode the same CDR3. This rearrangement joins TRBV5-4 to TRBJ1-1; D is uncertain. V lost 1 base, J lost 4 bases, and 8 bases lay in between. CDR1 SGHNT and CDR2 YYREEE come from the germline V gene (reference sequence). CDR3 length: 13 residues. CDR3 in amino acids: CASSLPGSTEAFF. As DNA, the CDR3 is TGTGCCAGCAGCTTGCCGGGGAGCACTGAAGCTTTCTTT.

The J gene is TRBJ2-1, the V gene TRBV4-3; 8 bases line up with TRBD2. Germline assignment: CDR1 LGHNA and CDR2 YSLEER. The CDR3 loop spans 17 amino acids. The trim removed 1 base at V and 3 bases at J, leaving 8 bases unmatched. CDR3 DNA: TGCGCCAGCAGCCAAGTTAAGTTAACTAGCGGCTACAATGAGCAGTTCTTC. Residues: CASSQVKLTSGYNEQFF.

J is TRBJ1-4 and V is TRBV18; 8 bases line up with TRBD1. This CDR3 has 15 amino acids. Germline CDR1 KGHSH, CDR2 LQKENI. V shed 2 bases, J shed 6 bases, and the junction held 5 bases outside the gene matches. CDR3 amino acids: CASSPRGQADEKLFF. CDR3 bases: TGTGCCAGCTCACCAAGGGGACAGGCAGATGAAAAACTGTTTTTT. The full variable domain, in which reference TRBV18 and TRBJ1-4 provide the parts outside the CDR3, is NAGVMQNPRHLVRRRGQEARLRCSPMKGHSHVYWYRQLPEEGLKFMVYLQKENIIDESGMPKERFSAEFPKEGPSILRIQQVVRGDSAAYFCASSPRGQADEKLFFGSGTQLSVL.

CDR3 nucleotides: TGTGCCAGTAGTATAACATCGGGTTCCTACGAGCAGTACTTC. Protein sequence: CASSITSGSYEQYF. The chain employs TRBV19 and TRBJ2-7; D is ambiguous. CDR1 LNHDA and CDR2 SQIVND come from the germline V gene (reference sequence). The germline V and J ends were trimmed by 2 bases and 1 base, with 9 bases remaining between them. The CDR3 has 14 residues.

The chain uses TRBV5-6 and TRBJ2-2, with D maybe TRBD2 (5 bases). V lost 0 bases and J 3 bases, leaving 9 bases between the germline ends. Germline CDR1 and CDR2: SGHDT and YYEEEE. The CDR3 consists of 15 residues. The DNA of the CDR3 is TGTGCCAGCAGCTTGGGACTCGGGGACACCGGGGAGCTGTTTTTT. Amino acid sequence: CASSLGLGDTGELFF. The complete variable domain, with remaining parts taken from reference TRBV5-6 and TRBJ2-2, reads DAGVTQSPTHLIKTRGQQVTLRCSPKSGHDTVSWYQQALGQGPQFIFQYYEEEERQRGNFPDRFSGHQFPNYSSELNVNALLLGDSALYLCASSLGLGDTGELFFGEGSRLTVL.

V is TRBV9 and J is TRBJ2-7; TRBD1 might be the D (6 bases). The CDR3 has 16 amino acids. Germline V gene data show CDR1 as SGDLS and CDR2 as YYNGEE. The V gene lost 0 bases and the J gene lost 4 bases, with 17 bases spanning the gap. The CDR3 here is CASSVEPWGRSYEQYF. In DNA, the CDR3 is TGTGCCAGCAGCGTAGAACCCTGGGGGCGGAGTTACGAGCAGTACTTC.

This clone has a single count. The J gene is TRBJ2-3, the V gene TRBV6-4; TRBD2 agrees at 10 bases. Germline-derived CDR1 and CDR2 are MRHNA and SNTAGT. Trimming at V came to 8 bases and at J to 0 bases, leaving 8 bases not matched to a gene. The CDR3 runs 16 residues. The CDR3 DNA reads as TGTGCCAGCGGCCCCGGGACTAGCGCGAGCACAGATACGCAGTATTTT. It encodes CASGPGTSASTDTQYF.

The chain carries TRBV7-8 and TRBJ1-2; tentative D call: TRBD1 (5 bases). Germline V gene lookup returns CDR1 SGHVS and CDR2 FQNEAQ. The V end was cut by 1 base, the J end by 7 bases, with 10 bases between. CDR3 length equals 13 residues. This CDR3 is CASSLGGVGGYTF. CDR3 nucleotide sequence: TGTGCCAGCAGCTTAGGGGGGGTGGGTGGCTACACCTTC.

The chain joins TRBV9 to TRBJ2-1; 16 nucleotides agree with TRBD2. The CDR3 has 17 residues. V gave up 0 bases and J gave up 10 bases; unmatched junction bases: 7. In germline, CDR1 is SGDLS, CDR2 YYNGEE. The CDR3 DNA is TGTGCCAGCAGCGTAGTGTCGGGACTAGCGGGGGGGCAAGAGCAGTTCTTC. The encoded protein is CASSVVSGLAGGQEQFF.

This rearrangement joins TRBV5-6 to TRBJ2-3, with 10 bases aligning to TRBD2. V trimming: 6 bases; J trimming: 6 bases; junction bases outside the gene matches: 22. The CDR3 extends over 19 amino acids. Germline assignment: CDR1 SGHDT and CDR2 YYEEEE. Here the CDR3 reads CASTSRWSWRAGGLDTQYF. As DNA, the CDR3 is TGTGCCAGCACCTCACGATGGTCATGGCGAGCGGGAGGGTTGGATACGCAGTATTTT.